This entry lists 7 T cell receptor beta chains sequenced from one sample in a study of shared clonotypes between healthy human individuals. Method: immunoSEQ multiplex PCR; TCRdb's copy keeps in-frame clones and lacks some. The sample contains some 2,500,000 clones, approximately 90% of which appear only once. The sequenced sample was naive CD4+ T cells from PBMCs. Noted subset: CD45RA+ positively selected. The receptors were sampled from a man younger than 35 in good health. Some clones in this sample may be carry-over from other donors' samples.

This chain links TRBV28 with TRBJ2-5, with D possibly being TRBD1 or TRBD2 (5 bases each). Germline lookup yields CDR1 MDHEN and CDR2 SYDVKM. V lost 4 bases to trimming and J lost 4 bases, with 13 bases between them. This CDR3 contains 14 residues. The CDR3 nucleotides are TGTGCCAGCAGTTCCACGGCAGGGAGAGAGACCCAGTACTTC. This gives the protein CASSSTAGRETQYF. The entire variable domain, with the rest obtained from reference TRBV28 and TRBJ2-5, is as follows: DVKVTQSSRYLVKRTGEKVFLECVQDMDHENMFWYRQDPGLGLRLIYFSYDVKMKEKGDIPEGYSVSREKKERFSLILESASTNQTSMYLCASSSTAGRETQYFGPGTRLLVL.

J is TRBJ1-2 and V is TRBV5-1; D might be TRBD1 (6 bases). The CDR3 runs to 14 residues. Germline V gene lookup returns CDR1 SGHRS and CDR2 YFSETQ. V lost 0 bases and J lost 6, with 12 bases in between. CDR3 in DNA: TGCGCCAGCAGCTTGGCTCCCGGGGGCGATGGCTACACCTTC. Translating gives CASSLAPGGDGYTF.

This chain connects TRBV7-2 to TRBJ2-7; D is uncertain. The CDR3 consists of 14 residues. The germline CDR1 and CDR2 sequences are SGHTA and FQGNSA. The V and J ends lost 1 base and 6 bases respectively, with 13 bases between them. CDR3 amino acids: CASSLVWINSEQYF. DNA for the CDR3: TGTGCCAGCAGCTTAGTCTGGATTAATTCCGAGCAGTACTTC. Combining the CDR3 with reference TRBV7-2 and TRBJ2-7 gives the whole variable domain GAGVSQSPSNKVTEKGKDVELRCDPISGHTALYWYRQSLGQGLEFLIYFQGNSAPDKSGLPSDRFSAERTGGSVSTLTIQRTQQEDSAVYLCASSLVWINSEQYFGPGTRLTVT.

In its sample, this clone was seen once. This CDR3 is CASSLEVSPTDTQYF. The CDR3 DNA reads TGCGCCAGCAGCTTGGAGGTCTCCCCCACAGATACGCAGTATTTT. The V and J genes are TRBV5-1 and TRBJ2-3; D unclear. CDR1 and CDR2 from the germline V gene are SGHRS and YFSETQ. The CDR3 covers 15 residues. The V end lost 0 bases, the J end lost 2 bases, and 10 bases lay between the germline ends.

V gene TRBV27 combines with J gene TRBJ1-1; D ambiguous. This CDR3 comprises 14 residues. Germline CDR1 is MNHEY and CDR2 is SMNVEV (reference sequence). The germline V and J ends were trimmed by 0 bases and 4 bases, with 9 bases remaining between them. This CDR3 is CASSLSGAGTEAFF. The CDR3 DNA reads TGTGCCAGCAGTTTATCGGGTGCGGGCACTGAAGCTTTCTTT.

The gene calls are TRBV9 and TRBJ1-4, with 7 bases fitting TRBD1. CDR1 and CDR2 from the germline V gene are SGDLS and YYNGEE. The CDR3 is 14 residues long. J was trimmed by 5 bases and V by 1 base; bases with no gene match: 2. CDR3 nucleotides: TGTGCCAGCAGCGTATCGGGACAGAATGAAAAACTGTTTTTT. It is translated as CASSVSGQNEKLFF. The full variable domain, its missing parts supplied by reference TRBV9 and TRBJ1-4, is DSGVTQTPKHLITATGQRVTLRCSPRSGDLSVYWYQQSLDQGLQFLIQYYNGEERAKGNILERFSAQQFPDLHSELNLSSLELGDSALYFCASSVSGQNEKLFFGSGTQLSVL.

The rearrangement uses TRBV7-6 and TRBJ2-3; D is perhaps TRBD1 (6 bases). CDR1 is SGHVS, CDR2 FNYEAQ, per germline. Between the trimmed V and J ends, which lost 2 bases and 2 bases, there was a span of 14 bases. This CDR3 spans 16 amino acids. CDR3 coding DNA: TGTGCCAGCAGCTTACGGCAGGGGCCGTACACAGATACGCAGTATTTT. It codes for CASSLRQGPYTDTQYF.